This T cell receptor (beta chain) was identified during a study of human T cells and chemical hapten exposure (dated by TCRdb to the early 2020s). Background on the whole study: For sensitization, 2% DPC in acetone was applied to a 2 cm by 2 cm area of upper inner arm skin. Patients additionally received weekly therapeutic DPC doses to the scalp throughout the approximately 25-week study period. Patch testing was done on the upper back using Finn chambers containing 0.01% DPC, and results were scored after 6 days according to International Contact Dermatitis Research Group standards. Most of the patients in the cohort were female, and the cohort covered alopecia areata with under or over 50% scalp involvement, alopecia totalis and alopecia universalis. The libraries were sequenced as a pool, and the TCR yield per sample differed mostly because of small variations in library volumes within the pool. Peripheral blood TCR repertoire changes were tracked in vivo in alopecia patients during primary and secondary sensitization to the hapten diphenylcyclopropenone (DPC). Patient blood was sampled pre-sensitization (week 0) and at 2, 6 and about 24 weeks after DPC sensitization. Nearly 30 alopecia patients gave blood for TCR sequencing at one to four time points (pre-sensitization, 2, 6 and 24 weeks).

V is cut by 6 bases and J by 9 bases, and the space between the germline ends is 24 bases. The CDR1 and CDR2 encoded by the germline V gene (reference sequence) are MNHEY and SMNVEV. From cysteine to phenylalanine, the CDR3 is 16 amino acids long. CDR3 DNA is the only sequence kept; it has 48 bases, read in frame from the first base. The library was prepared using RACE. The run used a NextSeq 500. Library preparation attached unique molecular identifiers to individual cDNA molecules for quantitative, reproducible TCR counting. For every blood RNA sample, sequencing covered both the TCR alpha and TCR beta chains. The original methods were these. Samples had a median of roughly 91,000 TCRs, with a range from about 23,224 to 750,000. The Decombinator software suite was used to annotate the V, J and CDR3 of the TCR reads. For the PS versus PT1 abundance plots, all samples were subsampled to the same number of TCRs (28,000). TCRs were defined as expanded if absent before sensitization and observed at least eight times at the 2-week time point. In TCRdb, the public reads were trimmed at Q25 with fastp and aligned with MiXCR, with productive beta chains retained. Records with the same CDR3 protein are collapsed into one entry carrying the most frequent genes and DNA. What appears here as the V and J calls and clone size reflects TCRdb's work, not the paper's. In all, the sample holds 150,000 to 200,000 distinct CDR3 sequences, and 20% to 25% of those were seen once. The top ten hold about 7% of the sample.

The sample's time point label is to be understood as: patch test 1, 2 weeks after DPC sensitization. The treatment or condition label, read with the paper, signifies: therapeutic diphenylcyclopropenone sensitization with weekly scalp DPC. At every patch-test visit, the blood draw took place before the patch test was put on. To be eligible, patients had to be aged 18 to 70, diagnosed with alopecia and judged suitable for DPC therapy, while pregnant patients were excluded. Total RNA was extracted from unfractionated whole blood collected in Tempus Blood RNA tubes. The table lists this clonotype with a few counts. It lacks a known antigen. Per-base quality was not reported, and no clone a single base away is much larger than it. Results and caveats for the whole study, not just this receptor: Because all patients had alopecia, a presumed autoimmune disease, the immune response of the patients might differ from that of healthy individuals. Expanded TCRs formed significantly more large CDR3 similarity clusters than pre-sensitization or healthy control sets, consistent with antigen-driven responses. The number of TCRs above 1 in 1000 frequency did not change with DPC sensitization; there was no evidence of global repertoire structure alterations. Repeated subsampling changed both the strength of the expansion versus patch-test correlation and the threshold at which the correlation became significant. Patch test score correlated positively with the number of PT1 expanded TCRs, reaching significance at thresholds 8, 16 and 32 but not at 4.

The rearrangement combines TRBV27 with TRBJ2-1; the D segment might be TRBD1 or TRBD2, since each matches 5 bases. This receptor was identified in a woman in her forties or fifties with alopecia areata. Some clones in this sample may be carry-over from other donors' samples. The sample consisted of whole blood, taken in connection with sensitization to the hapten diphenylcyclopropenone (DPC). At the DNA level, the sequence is TGTGCCAGCAGATCAGATTCAGGGACCCCAGGCAGTGAGCAGTTCTTC. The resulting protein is CASRSDSGTPGSEQFF.